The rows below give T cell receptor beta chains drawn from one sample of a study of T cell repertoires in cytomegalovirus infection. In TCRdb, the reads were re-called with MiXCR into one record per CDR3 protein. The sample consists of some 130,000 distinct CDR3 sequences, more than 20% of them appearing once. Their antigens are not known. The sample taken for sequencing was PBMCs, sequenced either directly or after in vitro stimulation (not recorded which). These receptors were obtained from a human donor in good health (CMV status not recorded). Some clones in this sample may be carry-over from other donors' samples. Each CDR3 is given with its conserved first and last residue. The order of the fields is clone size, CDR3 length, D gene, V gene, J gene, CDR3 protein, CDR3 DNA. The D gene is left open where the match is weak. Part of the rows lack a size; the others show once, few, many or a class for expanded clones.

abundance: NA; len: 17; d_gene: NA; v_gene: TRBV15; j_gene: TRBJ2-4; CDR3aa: CATSRDRGLGGKNIQYF; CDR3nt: TGTGCCACCAGCAGAGATCGCGGTTTGGGGGGCAAAAACATTCAGTACTTC
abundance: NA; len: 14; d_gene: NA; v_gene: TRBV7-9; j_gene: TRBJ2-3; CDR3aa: CASSTQGGFDTQYF; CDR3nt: TGTGCCAGCAGCACCCAGGGGGGCTTCGATACGCAGTATTTT
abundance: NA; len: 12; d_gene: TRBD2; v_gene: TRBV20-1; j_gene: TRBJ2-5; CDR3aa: CSARLAGETQYF; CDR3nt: TGCAGTGCTAGGTTAGCGGGGGAGACCCAGTACTTC
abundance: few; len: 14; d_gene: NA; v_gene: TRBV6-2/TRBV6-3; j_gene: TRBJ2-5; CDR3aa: CASSYSGVGETQYF; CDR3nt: TGTGCCAGCAGTTACTCGGGGGTAGGAGAGACCCAGTACTTC
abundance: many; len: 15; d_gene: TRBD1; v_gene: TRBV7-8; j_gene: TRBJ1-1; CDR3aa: CASSSQQGANTEAFF; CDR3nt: TGTGCCAGCAGCTCACAACAGGGGGCAAACACTGAAGCTTTCTTT
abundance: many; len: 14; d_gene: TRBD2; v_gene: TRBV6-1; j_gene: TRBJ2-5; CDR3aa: CATLAGGGGETQYF; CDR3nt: TGTGCCACCTTAGCGGGGGGAGGGGGAGAGACCCAGTACTTC
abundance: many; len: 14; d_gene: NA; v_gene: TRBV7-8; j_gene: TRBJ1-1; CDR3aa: CASSPRDYDTEAFF; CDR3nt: TGTGCCAGCAGCCCGCGGGATTATGACACTGAAGCTTTCTTT
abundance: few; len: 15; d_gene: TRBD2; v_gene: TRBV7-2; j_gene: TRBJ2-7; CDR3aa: CASSLEGLAGDEQYF; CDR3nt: TGTGCCAGCAGCTTAGAGGGACTAGCGGGAGACGAGCAGTACTTC
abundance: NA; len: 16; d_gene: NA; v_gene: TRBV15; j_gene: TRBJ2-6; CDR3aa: CATSRDEGSGANVLTF; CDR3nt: TGTGCCACCAGCAGAGATGAGGGTTCTGGGGCCAACGTCCTGACTTTC
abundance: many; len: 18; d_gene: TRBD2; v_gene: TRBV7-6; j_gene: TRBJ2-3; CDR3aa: CASSAGPGLAGDTDTQYF; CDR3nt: TGTGCCAGCAGCGCGGGCCCGGGACTAGCGGGGGACACAGATACGCAGTATTTT
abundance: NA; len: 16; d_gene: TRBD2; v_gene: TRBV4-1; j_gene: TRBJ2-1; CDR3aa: CASSRPGLAKYNEQFF; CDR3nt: TGCGCCAGCAGCCGCCCGGGACTAGCGAAATACAATGAGCAGTTCTTC
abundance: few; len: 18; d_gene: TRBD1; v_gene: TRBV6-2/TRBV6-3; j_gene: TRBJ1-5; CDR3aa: CASSPIWTGGMSNQPQHF; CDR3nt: TGTGCCAGCAGCCCCATCTGGACAGGGGGCATGAGCAATCAGCCCCAGCATTTT
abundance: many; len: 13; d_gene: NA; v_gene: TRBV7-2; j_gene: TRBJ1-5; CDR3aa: CASSARRNQPQHF; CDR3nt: TGTGCCAGCAGCGCCCGCCGCAATCAGCCCCAGCATTTT
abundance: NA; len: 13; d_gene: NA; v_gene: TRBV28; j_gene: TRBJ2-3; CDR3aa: CASLGSSTDTQYF; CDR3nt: TGTGCCAGCTTAGGGAGTAGCACAGATACGCAGTATTTT
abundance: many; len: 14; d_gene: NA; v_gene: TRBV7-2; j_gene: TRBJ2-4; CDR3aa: CASSPRVAKNIQYF; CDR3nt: TGTGCCAGCAGCCCACGGGTAGCCAAAAACATTCAGTACTTC
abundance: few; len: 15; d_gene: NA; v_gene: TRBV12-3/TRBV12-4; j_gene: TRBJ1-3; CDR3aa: CASSYPPRSGNTIYF; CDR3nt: TGTGCCAGCAGCTATCCTCCGCGCAGTGGAAACACCATATATTTT
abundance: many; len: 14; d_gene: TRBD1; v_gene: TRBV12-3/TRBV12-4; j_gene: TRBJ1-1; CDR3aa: CASSLTGTNTEAFF; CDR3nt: TGTGCCAGCAGCCTGACAGGGACGAACACTGAAGCTTTCTTT
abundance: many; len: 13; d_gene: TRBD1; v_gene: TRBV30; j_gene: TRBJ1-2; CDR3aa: CAWSVGQVYGYTF; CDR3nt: TGTGCCTGGAGTGTGGGACAGGTCTATGGCTACACCTTC
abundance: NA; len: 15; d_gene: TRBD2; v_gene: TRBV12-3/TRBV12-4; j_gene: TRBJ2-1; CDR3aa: CASSLSASGSPEQFF; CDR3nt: TGTGCCAGCAGTTTATCGGCTAGCGGGAGTCCTGAGCAGTTCTTC
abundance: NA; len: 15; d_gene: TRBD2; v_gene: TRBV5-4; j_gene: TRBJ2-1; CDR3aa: CASSRTSDTYNEQFF; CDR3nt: TGTGCCAGCAGCCGGACTAGCGACACCTACAATGAGCAGTTCTTC
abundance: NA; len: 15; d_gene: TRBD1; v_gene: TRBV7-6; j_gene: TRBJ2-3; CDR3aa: CASSPDRASTDTQYF; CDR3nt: TGTGCCAGCAGCCCGGACAGGGCTAGCACAGATACGCAGTATTTT
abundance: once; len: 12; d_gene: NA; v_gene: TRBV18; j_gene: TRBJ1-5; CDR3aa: CASSPGNQPQHF; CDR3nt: TGTGCCAGCTCACCAGGGAATCAGCCCCAGCATTTT
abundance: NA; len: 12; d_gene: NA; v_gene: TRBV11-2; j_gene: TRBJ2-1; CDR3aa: CASSSTYNEQFF; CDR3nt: TGTGCCAGCAGCTCCACATACAATGAGCAGTTCTTC
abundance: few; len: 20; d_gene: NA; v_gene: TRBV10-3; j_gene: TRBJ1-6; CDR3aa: CAISESTGRRESSYNSPLHF; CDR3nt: TGTGCCATCAGTGAGTCGACGGGTAGGAGGGAGAGCTCCTATAATTCACCCCTCCACTTT
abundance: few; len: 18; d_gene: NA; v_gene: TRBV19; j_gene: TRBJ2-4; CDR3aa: CASSINPTGPGTKNIQYF; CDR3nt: TGTGCCAGTAGTATAAACCCAACAGGGCCAGGGACCAAAAACATTCAGTACTTC
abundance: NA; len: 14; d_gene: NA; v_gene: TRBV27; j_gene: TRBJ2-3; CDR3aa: CASSLGELTDTQYF; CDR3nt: TGTGCCAGCAGTTTGGGGGAGCTCACAGATACGCAGTATTTT
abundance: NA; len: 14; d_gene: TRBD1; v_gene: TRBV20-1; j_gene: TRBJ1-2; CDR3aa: CSAIGGDVGYGYTF; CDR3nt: TGCAGTGCTATAGGGGGCGACGTTGGGTATGGCTACACCTTC
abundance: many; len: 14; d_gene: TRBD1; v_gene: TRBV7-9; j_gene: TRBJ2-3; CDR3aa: CASSYGTGADTQYF; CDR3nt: TGTGCCAGCAGCTATGGGACAGGGGCAGATACGCAGTATTTT
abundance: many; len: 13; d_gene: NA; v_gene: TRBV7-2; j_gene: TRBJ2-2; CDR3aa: CASSRPAPGELFF; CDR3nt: TGTGCCAGCAGCCGGCCAGCGCCCGGGGAGCTGTTTTTT
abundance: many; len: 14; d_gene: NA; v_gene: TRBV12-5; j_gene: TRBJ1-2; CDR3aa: CASGPPGVTYGYTF; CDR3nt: TGTGCTAGTGGTCCCCCCGGGGTGACATATGGCTACACCTTC
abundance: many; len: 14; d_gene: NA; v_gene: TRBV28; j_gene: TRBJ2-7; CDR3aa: CASSLWGVAYEQYF; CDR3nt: TGTGCCAGCAGTTTATGGGGGGTAGCCTACGAGCAGTACTTC
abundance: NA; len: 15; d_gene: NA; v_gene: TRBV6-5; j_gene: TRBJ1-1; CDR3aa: CASSPGRIGGTEAFF; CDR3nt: TGTGCCAGCAGCCCAGGACGTATAGGGGGCACTGAAGCTTTCTTT
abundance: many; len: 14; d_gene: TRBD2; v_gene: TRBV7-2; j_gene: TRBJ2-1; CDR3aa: CASTIAGLYNEQFF; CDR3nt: TGTGCCAGCACTATAGCGGGACTTTACAATGAGCAGTTCTTC
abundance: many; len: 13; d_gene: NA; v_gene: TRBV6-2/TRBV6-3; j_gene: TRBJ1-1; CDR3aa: CATSQEMNTEAFF; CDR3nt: TGTGCCACCTCACAGGAGATGAACACTGAAGCTTTCTTT
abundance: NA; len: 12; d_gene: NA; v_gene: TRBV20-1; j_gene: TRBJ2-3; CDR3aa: CSAGGGTDTQYF; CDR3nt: TGCAGTGCGGGAGGCGGCACAGATACGCAGTATTTT
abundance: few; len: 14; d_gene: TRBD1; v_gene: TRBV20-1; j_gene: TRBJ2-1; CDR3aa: CSARAGQGSREQFF; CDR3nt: TGCAGTGCTAGAGCCGGACAGGGGTCTCGGGAGCAGTTCTTC
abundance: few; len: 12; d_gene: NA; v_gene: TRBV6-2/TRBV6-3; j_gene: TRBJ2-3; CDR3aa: CASRNREPAQYF; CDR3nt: TGTGCCAGCAGAAACAGGGAGCCGGCGCAGTATTTT
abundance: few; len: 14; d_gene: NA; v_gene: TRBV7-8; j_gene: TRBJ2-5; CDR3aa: CASSLGRHSETQYF; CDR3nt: TGTGCCAGCAGCTTAGGCAGGCACTCGGAGACCCAGTACTTC
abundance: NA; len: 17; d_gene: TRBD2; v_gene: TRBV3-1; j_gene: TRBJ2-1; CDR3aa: CASSQDTGLATYNEQFF; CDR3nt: TGTGCCAGCAGCCAAGATACGGGACTAGCGACTTACAATGAGCAGTTCTTC
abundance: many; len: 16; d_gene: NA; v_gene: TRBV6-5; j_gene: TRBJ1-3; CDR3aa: CASSYSGGIGRNTIYF; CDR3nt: TGTGCCAGCAGTTACTCGGGAGGAATCGGTAGAAACACCATATATTTT
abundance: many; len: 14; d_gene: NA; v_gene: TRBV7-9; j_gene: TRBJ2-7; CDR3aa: CASRPYRSSYEQYF; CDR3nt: TGTGCCAGCAGGCCCTACAGGAGCTCCTACGAGCAGTACTTC
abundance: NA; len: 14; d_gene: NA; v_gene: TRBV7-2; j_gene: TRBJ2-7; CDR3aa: CASSWSAASYEQYF; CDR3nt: TGTGCCAGCAGTTGGAGCGCGGCTAGCTACGAGCAGTACTTC
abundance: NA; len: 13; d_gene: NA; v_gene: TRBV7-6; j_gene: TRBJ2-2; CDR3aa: CASSFMPPGELFF; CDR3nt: TGTGCCAGCAGCTTCATGCCCCCCGGGGAGCTGTTTTTT
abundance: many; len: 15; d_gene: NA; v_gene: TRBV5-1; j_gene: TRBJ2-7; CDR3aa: CASSLGAGTADEQYF; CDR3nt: TGCGCCAGCAGCTTAGGGGCAGGGACGGCGGACGAGCAGTACTTC
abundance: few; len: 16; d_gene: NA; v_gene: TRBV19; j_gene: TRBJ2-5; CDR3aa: CASSIGTRLDQETQYF; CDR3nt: TGTGCCAGTAGTATTGGGACGAGACTGGACCAAGAGACCCAGTACTTC
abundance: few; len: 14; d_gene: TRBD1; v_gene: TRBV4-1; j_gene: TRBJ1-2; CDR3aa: CASSQGDRANGYTF; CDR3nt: TGCGCCAGCAGCCAAGGAGACAGGGCGAATGGCTACACCTTC